The 11 T cell receptor beta chains presented below share a single source sample, sequenced in a study of beta chain features in type 1 diabetes. Study-level points and caveats: Among all four CD4+ subsets, Type 1 diabetes patients had TCRB CDR3s that were moderately but significantly shorter.

These receptors have no identified antigens. Isolated RNA was reverse transcribed in full, so expressed TCRB transcripts were sequenced. Clones were sequenced by immunoSEQ multiplex PCR, and TCRdb holds only the in-frame ones, with some missing. Of 230,000 or so clones in the sample, roughly 16% are singletons; the top ten hold roughly 0.08%. What was sequenced was naive CD4+ T cells from blood. These receptors were collected from a man aged 30 to 39 with type 1 diabetes.

This clone was detected only a few times. The sample holds other DNA sequences that translate to the same CDR3. V gene TRBV29-1 combines with J gene TRBJ1-5, with 7 nucleotides matching TRBD1. V trimming: 6 bases; J trimming: 5 bases; junction bases outside the gene matches: 7. In germline, CDR1 is SQVTM, CDR2 ANQGSEA. The CDR3 runs to 13 residues. The CDR3 DNA follows: TGCAGCGTCAGACAGGGCGGAGATCAGCCCCAGCATTTT. It specifies CSVRQGGDQPQHF.

This rearrangement joins TRBV29-1 to TRBJ2-3, with 9 bases matching TRBD1. The CDR3 spans 17 residues. Per the germline V gene, CDR1 is SQVTM and CDR2 is ANQGSEA. J lost 1 base, V lost 7 bases, and 15 bases had no gene match. DNA for the CDR3: TGCAGCGCTCTACACCGGGACAGGGTAGGGGGCACAGATACGCAGTATTTT. Amino acids: CSALHRDRVGGTDTQYF.

This clone was seen a few times. This chain links TRBV4-2 with TRBJ1-2, with 7 bases identical to TRBD1. Germline V gene lookup returns CDR1 LGHNA and CDR2 YNFKEQ. The trim removed 0 bases at V and 3 bases at J, leaving 4 bases unmatched. This CDR3 region has 15 residues. The CDR3 region is CASSQDTQGDYGYTF. The CDR3 region has the DNA TGTGCCAGCAGCCAAGATACGCAGGGGGACTATGGCTACACCTTC.

This clone was seen a handful of times. The gene calls are TRBV21-1 and TRBJ2-7. TRBV21-1 is noted as a pseudogene. The CDR3 consists of 18 residues. CDR3 coding DNA: TGTGCCAGCAGCCTACGGGACCGACGGCCCGACCGAGCCTACGAGCAGTACTTC. Amino acids: CASSLRDRRPDRAYEQYF.

Only a few counts were recorded for this clone. V gene TRBV18 combines with J gene TRBJ2-1; 12 nucleotides line up with TRBD2. The V gene's germline CDR1 is KGHSH and CDR2 LQKENI. V lost 2 bases and J lost 5; bases outside the gene matches: 1. CDR3 length: 15 amino acids. As DNA, the CDR3 is TGTGCCAGCTCACCAAGACTAGCGGGAGACAATGAGCAGTTCTTC. This sequence encodes CASSPRLAGDNEQFF.

This clone was observed once. This rearrangement joins TRBV5-1 to TRBJ1-1; D is possibly TRBD1 (6 bases). This CDR3 has 13 residues. The germline gives CDR1 SGHRS, CDR2 YFSETQ. V shed 8 bases and J shed 1 base, with 12 bases lying between them. The CDR3 DNA sequence: TGCGCCAGTAGGACAGATTCGAACACTGAAGCTTTCTTT. This sequence encodes CASRTDSNTEAFF. The full variable domain, in which reference TRBV5-1 and TRBJ1-1 provide the parts outside the CDR3, is KAGVTQTPRYLIKTRGQQVTLSCSPISGHRSVSWYQQTPGQGLQFLFEYFSETQRNKGNFPGRFSGRQFSNSRSEMNVSTLELGDSALYLCASRTDSNTEAFFGQGTRLTVV.

The gene calls are TRBV2 and TRBJ2-5; D is unclear. The CDR3 has 9 amino acids. CDR1 and CDR2 (germline): SNHLY, FYNNEI. The germline V and J ends were trimmed by 7 bases and 8 bases, with 5 bases remaining between them. CDR3 sequence: CASNRTQYF. CDR3 nucleotide sequence: TGTGCCAGCAACAGAACCCAGTACTTC.

The CDR3 region is CASSVAGEGGETQYF. The CDR3 DNA follows: TGTGCCAGCAGCGTAGCTGGGGAAGGAGGAGAGACCCAGTACTTC. V and J are TRBV9 and TRBJ2-5; maybe TRBD2 (5 bases). CDR1 and CDR2 (germline): SGDLS, YYNGEE. Trimming left V 0 bases short and J 4 bases short, with 13 bases between. This CDR3 is built from 15 residues. Full variable domain (remainder filled in from reference TRBV9 and TRBJ2-5): DSGVTQTPKHLITATGQRVTLRCSPRSGDLSVYWYQQSLDQGLQFLIQYYNGEERAKGNILERFSAQQFPDLHSELNLSSLELGDSALYFCASSVAGEGGETQYFGPGTRLLVL.

About this clone: A junction boundary mismatches the germline segment, possibly from a read error. The chain combines TRBV7-7 with TRBJ2-1; D is undetermined. CDR3 length equals 14 residues. The germline gives CDR1 SSHAT, CDR2 FNYEAQ (reference sequence). The CDR3 loop reads CASSLDSRSAEQFF. In DNA form, the CDR3 reads TGTGCTAGCAGCCTCGATAGTAGAAGTGCTGAGCAGTTCTTC. Full variable domain (missing parts from reference TRBV7-7 and TRBJ2-1): GAGVSQSPRYKVTKRGQDVTLRCDPISSHATLYWYQQALGQGPEFLTYFNYEAQPDKSGLPSDRFSAERPEGSISTLTIQRTEQRDSAMYRCASSLDSRSAEQFFGPGTRLTVL.

This clone was counted a few times. The chain links TRBV4-1 to TRBJ2-7; 10 nucleotides match TRBD1. The CDR3 loop spans 14 amino acids. The germline gives CDR1 MGHRA, CDR2 YSYEKL. V shed 6 bases and J 6 bases; nucleotides not matched to a gene: 8. The CDR3 coding sequence is TGCGCCAGCAGACTCGGGACAGGGGTAGGCGAGCAGTACTTC. This translates into CASRLGTGVGEQYF.

This clone has a handful of counts. V is TRBV7-6 and J is TRBJ2-1; D unresolved. Per the germline V gene, CDR1 is SGHVS and CDR2 is FNYEAQ. V was clipped by 2 bases and J by 7 bases, with 15 bases between them. This CDR3 is 15 amino acids long. The CDR3 region has the DNA TGTGCCAGCAGCTTAAGTGGGATTACAGATAATGAGCAGTTCTTC. Protein product: CASSLSGITDNEQFF.